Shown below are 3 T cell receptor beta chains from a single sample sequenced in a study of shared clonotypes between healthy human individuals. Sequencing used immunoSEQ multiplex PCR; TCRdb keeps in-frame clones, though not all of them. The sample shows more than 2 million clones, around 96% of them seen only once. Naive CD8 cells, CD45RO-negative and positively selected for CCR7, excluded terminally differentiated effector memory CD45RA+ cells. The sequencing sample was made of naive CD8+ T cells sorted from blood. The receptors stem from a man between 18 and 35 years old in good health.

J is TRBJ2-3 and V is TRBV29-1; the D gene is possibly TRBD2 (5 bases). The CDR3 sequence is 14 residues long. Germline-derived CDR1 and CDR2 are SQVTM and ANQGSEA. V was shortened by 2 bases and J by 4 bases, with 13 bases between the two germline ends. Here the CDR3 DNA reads TGCAGCGTTGAACTAGCTGCGGTGGCAGATACGCAGTATTTT. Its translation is CSVELAAVADTQYF.

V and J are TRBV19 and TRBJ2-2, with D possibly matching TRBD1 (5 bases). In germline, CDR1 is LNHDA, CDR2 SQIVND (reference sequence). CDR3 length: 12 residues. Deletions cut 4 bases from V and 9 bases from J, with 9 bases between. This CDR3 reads CASSTGIRELFF. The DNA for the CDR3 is TGTGCCAGTAGTACAGGGATTCGGGAGCTGTTTTTT.

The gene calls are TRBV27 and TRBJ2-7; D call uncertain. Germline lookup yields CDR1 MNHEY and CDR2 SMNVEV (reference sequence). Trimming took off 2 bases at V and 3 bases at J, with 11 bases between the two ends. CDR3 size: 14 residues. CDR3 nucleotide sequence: TGTGCCAGCAGTTTAGCTCCAGGTATCTACGAGCAGTACTTC. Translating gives CASSLAPGIYEQYF.